The 5 T cell receptor beta chains given below trace back to one sample, sequenced in a study of PD-1 blockade in mismatch repair-deficient tumors. Only in-frame clones appear in the TCRdb table, and some are missing; sequencing was by immunoSEQ multiplex PCR. The sample contains more than 95,000 clones, 86% of which appear only once. The starting material was peripheral blood, obtained 44 weeks after starting pembrolizumab. The receptors here all came from an adult with mismatch repair-deficient cancer.

In regard to this clone: The junction shows a germline mismatch at one end, possibly a read error. V usage is TRBV12-5 and J usage is TRBJ2-2; D might be TRBD1 or TRBD2, each matching 5 bases. The CDR3 covers 11 residues. Germline CDR1 reads LGHNT; CDR2 reads FRNRAP. The CDR3 DNA reads as TGCGGGGCTTCGTACACCGGGGAGCTGTTTTTT. This encodes CGASYTGELFF.

The chain carries TRBV7-2 and TRBJ2-2, with 7 nucleotides matching TRBD1. Germline V gene lookup returns CDR1 SGHTA and CDR2 FQGNSA. V gave up 4 bases and J gave up 4 bases; unmatched junction bases: 0. This CDR3 has 13 amino acids. The CDR3, as DNA: TGTGCCAGCAGCTACAGGGGCACCGGGGAGCTGTTTTTT. This gives the protein CASSYRGTGELFF.

The chain uses TRBV28 and TRBJ1-5; D might be TRBD1 (6 bases). Trimming pared 7 bases from V and 0 bases from J, leaving 13 bases between. Germline V lookup: CDR1 MDHEN, CDR2 SYDVKM. The CDR3 has 15 amino acids. CDR3 region: CASTPRGFSNQPQHF. CDR3 DNA: TGTGCCAGCACCCCGAGGGGGTTTAGCAATCAGCCCCAGCATTTT.

The chain uses TRBV19 and TRBJ2-1; D uncertain. The germline gives CDR1 LNHDA, CDR2 SQIVND (reference sequence). The V and J ends lost 6 bases and 11 bases respectively, with 23 bases between them. The CDR3 consists of 15 residues. CDR3 nucleotide sequence: TGTGCCAGTAGCCTCTCCCACTACACAGACGAGCAGCAGTTCTTC. Its protein is CASSLSHYTDEQQFF.

The genes are TRBV19 and TRBJ2-6; D gene ambiguous. This CDR3 is built from 17 residues. Trimming pared 8 bases from V and 0 bases from J, leaving 17 bases between. CDR1 is LNHDA, CDR2 SQIVND, per germline (reference sequence). This chain's CDR3 is CASGPGFAISGANVLTF. The DNA for the CDR3 is TGTGCCAGTGGCCCCGGGTTTGCGATCTCTGGGGCCAACGTCCTGACTTTC.